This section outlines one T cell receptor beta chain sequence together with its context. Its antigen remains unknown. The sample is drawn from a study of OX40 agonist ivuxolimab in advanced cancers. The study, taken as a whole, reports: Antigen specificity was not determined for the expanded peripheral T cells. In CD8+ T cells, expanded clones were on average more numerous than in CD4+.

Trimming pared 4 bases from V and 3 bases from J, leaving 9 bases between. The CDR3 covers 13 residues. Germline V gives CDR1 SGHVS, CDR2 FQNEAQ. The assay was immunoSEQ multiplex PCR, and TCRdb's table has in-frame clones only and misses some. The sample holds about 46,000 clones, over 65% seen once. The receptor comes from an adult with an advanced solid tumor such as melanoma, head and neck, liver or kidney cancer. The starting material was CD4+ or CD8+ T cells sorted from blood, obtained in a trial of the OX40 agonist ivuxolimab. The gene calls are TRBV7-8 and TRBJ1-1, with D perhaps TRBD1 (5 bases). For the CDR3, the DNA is TGTGCCAGCAGCTCTTCGGGGCACACTGAAGCTTTCTTT. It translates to CASSSSGHTEAFF.